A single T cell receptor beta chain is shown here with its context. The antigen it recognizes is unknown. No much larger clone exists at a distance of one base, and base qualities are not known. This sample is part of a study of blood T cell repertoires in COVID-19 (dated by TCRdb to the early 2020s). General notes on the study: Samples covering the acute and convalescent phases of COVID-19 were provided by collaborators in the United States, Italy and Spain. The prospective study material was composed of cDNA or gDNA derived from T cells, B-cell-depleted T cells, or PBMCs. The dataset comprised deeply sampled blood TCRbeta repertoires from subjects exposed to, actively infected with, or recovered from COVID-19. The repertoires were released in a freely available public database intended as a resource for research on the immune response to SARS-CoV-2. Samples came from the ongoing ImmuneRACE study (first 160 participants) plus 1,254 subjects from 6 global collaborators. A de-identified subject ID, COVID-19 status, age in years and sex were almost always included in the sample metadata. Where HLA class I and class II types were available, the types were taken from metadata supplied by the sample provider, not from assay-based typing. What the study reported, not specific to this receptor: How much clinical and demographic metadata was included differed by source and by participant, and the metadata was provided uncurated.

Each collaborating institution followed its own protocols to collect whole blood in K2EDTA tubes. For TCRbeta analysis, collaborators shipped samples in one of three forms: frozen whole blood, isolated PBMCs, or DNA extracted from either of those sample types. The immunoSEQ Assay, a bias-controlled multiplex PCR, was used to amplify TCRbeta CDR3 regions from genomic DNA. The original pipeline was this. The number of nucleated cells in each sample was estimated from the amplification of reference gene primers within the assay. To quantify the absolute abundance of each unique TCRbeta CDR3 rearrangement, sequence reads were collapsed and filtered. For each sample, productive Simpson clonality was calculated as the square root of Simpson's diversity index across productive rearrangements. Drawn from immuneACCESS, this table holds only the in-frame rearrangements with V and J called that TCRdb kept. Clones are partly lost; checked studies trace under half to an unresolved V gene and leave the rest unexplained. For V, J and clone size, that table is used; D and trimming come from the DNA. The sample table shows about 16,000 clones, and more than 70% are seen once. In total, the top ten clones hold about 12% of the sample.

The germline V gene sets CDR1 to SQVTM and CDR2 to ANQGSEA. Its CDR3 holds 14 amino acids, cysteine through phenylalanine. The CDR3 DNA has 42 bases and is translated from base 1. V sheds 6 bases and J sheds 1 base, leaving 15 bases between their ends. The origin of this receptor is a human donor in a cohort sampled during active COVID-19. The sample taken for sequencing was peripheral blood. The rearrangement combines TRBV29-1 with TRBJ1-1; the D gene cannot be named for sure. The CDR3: CSVPLDGTNTEAFF. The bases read TGCAGCGTCCCCCTAGATGGAACGAACACTGAAGCTTTCTTT.